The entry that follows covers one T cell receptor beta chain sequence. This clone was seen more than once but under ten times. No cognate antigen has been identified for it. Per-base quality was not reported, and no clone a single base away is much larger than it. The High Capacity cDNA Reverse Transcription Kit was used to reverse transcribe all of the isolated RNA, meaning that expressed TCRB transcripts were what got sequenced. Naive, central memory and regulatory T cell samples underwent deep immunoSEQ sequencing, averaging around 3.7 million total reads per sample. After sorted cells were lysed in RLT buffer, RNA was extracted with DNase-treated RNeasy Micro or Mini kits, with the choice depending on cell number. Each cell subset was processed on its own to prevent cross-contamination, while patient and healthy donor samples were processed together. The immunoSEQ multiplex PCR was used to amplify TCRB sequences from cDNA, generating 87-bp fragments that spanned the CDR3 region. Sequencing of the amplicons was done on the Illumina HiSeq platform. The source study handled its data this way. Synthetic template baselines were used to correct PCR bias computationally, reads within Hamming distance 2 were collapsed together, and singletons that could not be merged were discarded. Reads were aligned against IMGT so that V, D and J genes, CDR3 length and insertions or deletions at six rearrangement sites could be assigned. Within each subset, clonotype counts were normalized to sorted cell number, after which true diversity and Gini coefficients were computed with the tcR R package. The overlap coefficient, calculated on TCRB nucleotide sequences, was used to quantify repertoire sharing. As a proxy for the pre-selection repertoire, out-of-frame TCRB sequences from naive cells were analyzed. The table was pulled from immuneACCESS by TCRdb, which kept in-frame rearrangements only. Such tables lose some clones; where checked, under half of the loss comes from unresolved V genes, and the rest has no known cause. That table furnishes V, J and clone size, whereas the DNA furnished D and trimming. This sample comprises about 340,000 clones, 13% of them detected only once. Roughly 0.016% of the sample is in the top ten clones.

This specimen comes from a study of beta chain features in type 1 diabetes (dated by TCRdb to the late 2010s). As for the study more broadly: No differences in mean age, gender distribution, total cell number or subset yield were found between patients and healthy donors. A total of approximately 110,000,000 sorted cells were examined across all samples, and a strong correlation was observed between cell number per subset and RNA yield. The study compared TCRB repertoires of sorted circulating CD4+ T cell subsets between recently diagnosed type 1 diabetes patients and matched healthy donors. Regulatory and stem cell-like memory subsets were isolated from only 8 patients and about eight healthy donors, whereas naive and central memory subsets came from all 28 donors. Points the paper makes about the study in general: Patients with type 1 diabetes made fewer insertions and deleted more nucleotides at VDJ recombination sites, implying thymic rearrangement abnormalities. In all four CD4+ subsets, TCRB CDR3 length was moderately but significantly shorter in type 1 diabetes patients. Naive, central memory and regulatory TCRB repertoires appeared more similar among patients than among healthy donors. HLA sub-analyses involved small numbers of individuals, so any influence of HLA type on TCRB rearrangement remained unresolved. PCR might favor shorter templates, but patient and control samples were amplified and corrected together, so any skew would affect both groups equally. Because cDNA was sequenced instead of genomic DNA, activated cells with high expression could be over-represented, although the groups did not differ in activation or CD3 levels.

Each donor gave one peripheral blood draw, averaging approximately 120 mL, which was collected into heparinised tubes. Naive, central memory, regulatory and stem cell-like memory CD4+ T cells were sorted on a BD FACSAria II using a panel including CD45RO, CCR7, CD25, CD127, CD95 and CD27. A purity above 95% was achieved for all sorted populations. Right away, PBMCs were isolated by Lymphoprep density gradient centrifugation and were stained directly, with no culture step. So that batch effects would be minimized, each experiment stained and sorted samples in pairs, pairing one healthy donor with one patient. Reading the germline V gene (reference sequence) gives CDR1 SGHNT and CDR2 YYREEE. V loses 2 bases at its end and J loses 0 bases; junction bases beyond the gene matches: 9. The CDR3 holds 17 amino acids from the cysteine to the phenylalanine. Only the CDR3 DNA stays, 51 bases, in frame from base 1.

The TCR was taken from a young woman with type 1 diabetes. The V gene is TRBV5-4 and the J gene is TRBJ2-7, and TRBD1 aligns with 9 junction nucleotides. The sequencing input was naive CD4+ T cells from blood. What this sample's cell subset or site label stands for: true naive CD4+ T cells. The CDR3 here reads CASSFGDRADRSYEQYF. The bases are TGTGCCAGCAGCTTCGGGGACAGGGCGGACCGCTCCTACGAGCAGTACTTC. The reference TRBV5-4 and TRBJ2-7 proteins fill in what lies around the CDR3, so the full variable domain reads ETGVTQSPTHLIKTRGQQVTLRCSSQSGHNTVSWYQQALGQGPQFIFQYYREEENGRGNFPPRFSGLQFPNYSSELNVNALELDDSALYLCASSFGDRADRSYEQYFGPGTRLTVT.